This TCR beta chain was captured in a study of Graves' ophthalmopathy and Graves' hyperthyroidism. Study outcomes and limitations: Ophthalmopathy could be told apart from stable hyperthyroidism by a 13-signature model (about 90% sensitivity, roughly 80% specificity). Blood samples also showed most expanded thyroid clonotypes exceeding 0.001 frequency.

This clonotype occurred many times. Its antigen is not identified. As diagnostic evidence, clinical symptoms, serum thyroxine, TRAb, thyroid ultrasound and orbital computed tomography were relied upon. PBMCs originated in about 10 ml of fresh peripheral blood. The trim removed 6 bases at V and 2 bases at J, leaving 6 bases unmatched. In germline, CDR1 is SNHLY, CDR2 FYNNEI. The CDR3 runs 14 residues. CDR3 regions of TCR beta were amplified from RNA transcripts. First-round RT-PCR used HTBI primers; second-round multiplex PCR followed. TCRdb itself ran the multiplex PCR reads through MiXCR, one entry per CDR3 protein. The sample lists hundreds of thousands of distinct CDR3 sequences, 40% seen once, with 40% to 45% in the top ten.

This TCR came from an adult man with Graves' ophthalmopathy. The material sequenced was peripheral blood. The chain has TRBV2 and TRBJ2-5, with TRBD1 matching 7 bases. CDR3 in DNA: TGTGCCAGCAGAGCGACAGGGAATCAAGAGACCCAGTACTTC. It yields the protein CASRATGNQETQYF.